These 25 T cell receptor beta chains share one sample of origin, sequenced in a study of OX40 agonist ivuxolimab in advanced cancers. Libraries were prepared by immunoSEQ multiplex PCR; TCRdb keeps only in-frame clonotypes and omits some of them. The sample consists of around 35,000 clones, around 90% of them appearing once. The sequences come from CD4+ or CD8+ T cells sorted from blood, collected in a trial of the OX40 agonist ivuxolimab. The receptors shown here come from an adult with an advanced solid tumor such as melanoma, head and neck, liver or kidney cancer.

The rearrangement joins TRBV6-1 to TRBJ2-7; TRBD1 aligns across 7 bases. V shed 9 bases, J shed 1 base, and the junction held 12 bases outside the gene matches. The germline V gene encodes CDR1 MNHNS and CDR2 SASEGT. The CDR3 length is 15 residues. CDR3 DNA sequence: TGTGCCAGTATTTCCGGGACAGCTTTTTCCTACGAGCAGTACTTC. Translating gives CASISGTAFSYEQYF.

The CDR3: CASSLLWGSGGYTF. Written as DNA, the CDR3 is TGTGCCAGCAGTTTATTATGGGGATCAGGGGGCTACACCTTC. The chain carries TRBV28 and TRBJ1-2, with D tentatively TRBD1 (5 bases). Germline CDR1 is MDHEN and CDR2 is SYDVKM. The CDR3 runs 14 residues. V shed 1 base and J shed 8 bases, with 14 bases lying between them.

V gene TRBV7-7 combines with J gene TRBJ1-3, with D uncertain. V lost 3 bases and J lost 1, with 13 bases in between. Germline loops: CDR1 SSHAT, CDR2 FNYEAQ (reference sequence). The CDR3 spans 16 residues. The CDR3 DNA reads as TGTGCCAGCAGCTTTTTGGTAGGGCCTTCTGGAAACACCATATATTTT. Translated: CASSFLVGPSGNTIYF.

This clone has only one observation. V usage is TRBV5-5 and J usage is TRBJ2-2, with TRBD2 matching over 7 bases. This CDR3 spans 15 amino acids. J lost 0 bases, V lost 3 bases, and 2 bases had no gene match. The germline V gene has CDR1 SGHKS and CDR2 YYEKEE (reference sequence). This CDR3 is CASSSGTTNTGELFF. In nucleotides, the CDR3 is TGTGCCAGCAGCTCCGGGACTACGAACACCGGGGAGCTGTTTTTT. Filled out from reference TRBV5-5 and TRBJ2-2, the complete variable domain reads DAGVTQSPTHLIKTRGQQVTLRCSPISGHKSVSWYQQVLGQGPQFIFQYYEKEERGRGNFPDRFSARQFPNYSSELNVNALLLGDSALYLCASSSGTTNTGELFFGEGSRLTVL.

CDR3 DNA: TGCGCCAGCAGTGAAACTAGACTAGATGGGGAAGAGACCCAGTACTTC. It specifies CASSETRLDGEETQYF. This chain links TRBV10-1 with TRBJ2-5; the D gene is possibly TRBD2 (6 bases). The V gene lost 3 bases and the J gene lost 3 bases, with 17 bases spanning the gap. The CDR3 covers 16 residues. The germline CDR1 and CDR2 sequences are WNHNN and SYGVQD (reference sequence).

This clone came up a few times. The J gene is TRBJ1-6, the V gene TRBV5-1, with D perhaps TRBD1 (5 bases). This CDR3 has 15 amino acids. CDR1 and CDR2 (germline): SGHRS, YFSETQ. V lost 0 bases, J lost 9 bases, and 13 bases lay in between. CDR3 DNA sequence: TGCGCCAGCAGCTTGGGGGACCTCCCGACTTCACCCCTCCACTTT. Translation: CASSLGDLPTSPLHF.

The V gene is TRBV6-5, the J gene TRBJ2-1, with 8 bases lining up with TRBD2. The CDR3 covers 16 residues. The V and J ends lost 3 bases and 3 bases, in that order; junction bases with no gene match: 7. The V gene's germline CDR1 is MNHEY and CDR2 SVGAGI. The CDR3 bases are TGTGCCAGCAGTTATGGTAGTACTAGCGGCTACAATGAGCAGTTCTTC. Amino acid sequence: CASSYGSTSGYNEQFF.

This chain links TRBV5-5 with TRBJ2-7; no firm D call. The CDR3 has 14 amino acids. V was shortened by 3 bases and J by 2 bases, with 12 bases between the two germline ends. Per germline, CDR1 SGHKS and CDR2 YYEKEE (reference sequence). CDR3 sequence reads: CASSSLLPPYEQYF. The CDR3, as DNA: TGTGCCAGCAGCTCCCTCTTACCCCCCTACGAGCAGTACTTC.

This chain links TRBV5-5 with TRBJ2-5; D unclear. The CDR3 is 14 amino acids. The V and J ends lost 0 bases and 1 base respectively, with 7 bases between them. Germline CDR1 and CDR2: SGHKS and YYEKEE (reference sequence). CDR3 DNA sequence: TGTGCCAGCAGCTTGGGTAGCAGCCAAGAGACCCAGTACTTC. Translating it yields CASSLGSSQETQYF.

The chain combines TRBV7-3 with TRBJ2-3, with 12 bases matching TRBD2. J lost 4 bases, V lost 3 bases, and 5 bases had no gene match. The CDR3 is 16 residues long. Looked up from germline, CDR1 is SGHTA and CDR2 is FQGTGA. The CDR3: CASSLSRLAGADTQYF. CDR3 coding DNA: TGTGCCAGCAGCTTGTCACGACTAGCGGGAGCAGATACGCAGTATTTT. Together with reference TRBV7-3 and TRBJ2-3, the CDR3 gives the full variable domain: GAGVSQTPSNKVTEKGKYVELRCDPISGHTALYWYRQSLGQGPEFLIYFQGTGAADDSGLPNDRFFAVRPEGSVSTLKIQRTERGDSAVYLCASSLSRLAGADTQYFGPGTRLTVL.

CDR3: CASSILRTGGLSTQYF. In nucleotides, the CDR3 is TGTGCCAGTAGTATTCTCCGAACAGGGGGCCTAAGTACGCAGTATTTT. The rearrangement uses TRBV19 and TRBJ2-3, with TRBD1 matching 9 bases. CDR1 and CDR2 (germline): LNHDA, SQIVND (reference sequence). The V segment lost 3 bases and the J segment 8 bases; nucleotides outside the gene matches: 12. The CDR3 extends over 16 amino acids.

This chain uses TRBV6-1 with TRBJ1-2; 8 nucleotides line up with TRBD1. Germline V gives CDR1 MNHNS, CDR2 SASEGT. V lost 5 bases and J lost 5; bases outside the gene matches: 10. The CDR3 is made up of 15 amino acids. This CDR3 is CASSTAQGARYGYTF. For the CDR3, the DNA is TGTGCCAGCAGTACGGCTCAGGGGGCTAGATATGGCTACACCTTC.

The chain employs TRBV5-1 and TRBJ1-2, with 7 nucleotides matching TRBD1. Germline V lookup: CDR1 SGHRS, CDR2 YFSETQ. CDR3 size: 13 residues. V gave up 4 bases and J gave up 8 bases; unmatched junction bases: 8. The CDR3 bases are TGCGCCAGCAGCGTCGGGACAGCTAGGGGCTACACCTTC. It yields the protein CASSVGTARGYTF.

CDR3 sequence (DNA): TGCGCCAGCAGCTTCCGACTAGCGGACCAAGAGACCCAGTACTTC. Protein product: CASSFRLADQETQYF. The chain carries TRBV5-1 and TRBJ2-5, with TRBD2 matching 9 bases. The CDR3 is 15 amino acids. Germline V lookup: CDR1 SGHRS, CDR2 YFSETQ. V trimming: 2 bases; J trimming: 0 bases; junction bases outside the gene matches: 2.

Note on this clone: A junction boundary mismatches the germline segment, possibly from a read error. The V gene is TRBV5-1, the J gene TRBJ2-7; D gene ambiguous. CDR3 length: 12 residues. The germline gives CDR1 SGHRS, CDR2 YFSETQ. The CDR3 DNA reads as TGTGCCAGCAGCTTGTCGAACTACGAGCAGTACTTC. Amino acid sequence: CASSLSNYEQYF.

V and J are TRBV7-9 and TRBJ2-5, with D maybe TRBD2 (6 bases). The CDR3 sequence is 14 residues long. V was shortened by 1 base and J by 5 bases, with 11 bases between the two germline ends. Germline V CDR1 and CDR2: SEHNR, FQNEAQ (reference sequence). This chain's CDR3 is CASSLGAGRETQYF. CDR3 sequence (DNA): TGTGCCAGCAGCTTAGGGGCAGGGAGGGAGACCCAGTACTTC.

This sequence joins TRBV30 and TRBJ2-5; D remains unclear. CDR1 GTSNPN and CDR2 SVGIG come from the germline V gene (reference sequence). Trimming left V 6 bases short and J 8 bases short, with 16 bases between. The CDR3 totals 12 residues. In DNA, the CDR3 is TGTGCCTGCTCCCGGACCATAGGAACCCAGTACTTC. Protein product: CACSRTIGTQYF.

The J gene is TRBJ1-1, the V gene TRBV6-5; 8 nucleotides agree with TRBD1. The CDR3 is 14 amino acids. Germline V gene lookup returns CDR1 MNHEY and CDR2 SVGAGI. Trimming removed 5 bases from V and 5 bases from J; junction bases left unmatched: 7. The CDR3, as DNA: TGTGCCAGCAGTAGGGGACAGGAGAGAACTGAAGCTTTCTTT. Translating gives CASSRGQERTEAFF.

This clone appeared once. This chain links TRBV12-5 with TRBJ2-5; 7 bases are shared with TRBD1. Germline V CDR1 and CDR2: LGHNT, FRNRAP. The junction had 9 bases not matched to a gene; V was cut back by 1 base and J by 4 bases. The CDR3 has 16 amino acids. Here the CDR3 reads CASGLATGISVETQYF. The CDR3 nucleotides are TGTGCTAGTGGTTTGGCGACAGGGATAAGTGTAGAGACCCAGTACTTC.

The chain employs TRBV5-4 and TRBJ2-1; 8 bases map to TRBD2. CDR1 is SGHNT, CDR2 YYREEE, per germline (reference sequence). Trimming cost V 1 base and J 8 bases; bases outside gene matches: 5. The CDR3 totals 14 residues. CDR3 DNA: TGTGCCAGCAGCTTGACCGGGGGGGCCGATGAGCAGTTCTTC. It encodes CASSLTGGADEQFF.

The chain is built from TRBV28 and TRBJ1-4; D remains ambiguous. The V gene's germline CDR1 is MDHEN and CDR2 SYDVKM. The CDR3 spans 13 residues. Trimming took 2 bases from V and 7 from J, leaving 8 bases between them. The CDR3 nucleotides read TGTGCCAGCAGTTTAAGATCTGGTGAAAAACTGTTTTTT. The encoded protein is CASSLRSGEKLFF. Filled out from reference TRBV28 and TRBJ1-4, the complete variable domain reads DVKVTQSSRYLVKRTGEKVFLECVQDMDHENMFWYRQDPGLGLRLIYFSYDVKMKEKGDIPEGYSVSREKKERFSLILESASTNQTSMYLCASSLRSGEKLFFGSGTQLSVL.

The rearrangement links TRBV2 to TRBJ2-5; TRBD2 agrees at 7 bases. V shed 6 bases, J shed 5 bases, and the junction held 9 bases outside the gene matches. The CDR3 has 14 residues. Germline CDR1 is SNHLY and CDR2 is FYNNEI. Here the CDR3 reads CASRAGARGETQYF. The CDR3 DNA sequence: TGTGCCAGCAGGGCCGGCGCGCGGGGGGAGACCCAGTACTTC.

The chain is built from TRBV2 and TRBJ1-5, with D hard to call. Germline V lookup: CDR1 SNHLY, CDR2 FYNNEI. CDR3 size: 13 residues. V was shortened by 6 bases and J by 0 bases, with 6 bases between the two germline ends. This chain's CDR3 is CASRIDSNQPQHF. Here the CDR3 DNA reads TGTGCCAGCAGGATAGATAGCAATCAGCCCCAGCATTTT. The full variable domain, completed using reference TRBV2 and TRBJ1-5, is EPEVTQTPSHQVTQMGQEVILRCVPISNHLYFYWYRQILGQKVEFLVSFYNNEISEKSEIFDDQFSVERPDGSNFTLKIRSTKLEDSAMYFCASRIDSNQPQHFGDGTRLSIL.

The rearrangement uses TRBV10-3 and TRBJ2-1; possibly TRBD2 for D (6 bases). This CDR3 has 12 residues. The germline gives CDR1 ENHRY, CDR2 SYGVKD. The germline V and J ends were trimmed by 6 bases and 3 bases, with 6 bases remaining between them. The CDR3 spells CAISGGYNEQFF. The CDR3 DNA follows: TGTGCCATCAGCGGGGGCTACAATGAGCAGTTCTTC.

The V and J genes are TRBV9 and TRBJ2-5; TRBD1 or TRBD2 may be the D gene (5 bases each). V lost 5 bases and J lost 3, with 20 bases in between. The V gene's germline CDR1 is SGDLS and CDR2 YYNGEE. CDR3 size: 16 residues. CDR3 nucleotides: TGTGCCAGCAGTGTAAACCCCGGGACGATTAAAGAGACCCAGTACTTC. It is translated as CASSVNPGTIKETQYF. Together with reference TRBV9 and TRBJ2-5, the CDR3 gives the full variable domain: DSGVTQTPKHLITATGQRVTLRCSPRSGDLSVYWYQQSLDQGLQFLIQYYNGEERAKGNILERFSAQQFPDLHSELNLSSLELGDSALYFCASSVNPGTIKETQYFGPGTRLLVL.